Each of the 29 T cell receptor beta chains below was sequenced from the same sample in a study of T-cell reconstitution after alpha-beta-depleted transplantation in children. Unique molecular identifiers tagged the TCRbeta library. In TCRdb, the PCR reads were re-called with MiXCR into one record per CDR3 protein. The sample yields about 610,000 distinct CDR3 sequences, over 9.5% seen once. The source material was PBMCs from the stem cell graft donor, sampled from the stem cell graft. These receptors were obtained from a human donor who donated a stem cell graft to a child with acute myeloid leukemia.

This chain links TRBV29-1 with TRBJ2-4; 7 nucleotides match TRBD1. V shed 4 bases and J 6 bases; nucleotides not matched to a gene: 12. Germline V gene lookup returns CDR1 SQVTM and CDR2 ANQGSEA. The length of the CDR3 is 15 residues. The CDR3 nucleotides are TGCAGCGTTGCTCTATTACAGGGGTCCCTAAACATTCAGTACTTC. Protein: CSVALLQGSLNIQYF.

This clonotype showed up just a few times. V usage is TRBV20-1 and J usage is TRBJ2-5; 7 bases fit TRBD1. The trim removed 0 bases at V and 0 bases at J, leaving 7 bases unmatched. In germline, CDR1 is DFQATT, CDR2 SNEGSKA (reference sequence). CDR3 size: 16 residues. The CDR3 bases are TGCAGTGCTAGAGATCCGTCAGGGGGTTACCAAGAGACCCAGTACTTC. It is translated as CSARDPSGGYQETQYF.

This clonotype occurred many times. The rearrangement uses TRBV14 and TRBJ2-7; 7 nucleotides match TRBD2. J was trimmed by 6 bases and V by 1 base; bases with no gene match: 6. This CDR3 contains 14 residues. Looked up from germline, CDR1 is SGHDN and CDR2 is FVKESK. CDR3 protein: CASSQVGGRTEQYF. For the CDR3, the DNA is TGTGCCAGCAGCCAAGTGGGGGGGAGGACCGAGCAGTACTTC.

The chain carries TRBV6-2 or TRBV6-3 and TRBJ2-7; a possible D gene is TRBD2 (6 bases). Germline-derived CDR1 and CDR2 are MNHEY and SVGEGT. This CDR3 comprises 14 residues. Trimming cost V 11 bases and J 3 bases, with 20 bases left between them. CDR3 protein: CALPVAGNGYEQYF. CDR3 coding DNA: TGTGCCTTACCTGTCGCGGGGAACGGCTACGAGCAGTACTTC.

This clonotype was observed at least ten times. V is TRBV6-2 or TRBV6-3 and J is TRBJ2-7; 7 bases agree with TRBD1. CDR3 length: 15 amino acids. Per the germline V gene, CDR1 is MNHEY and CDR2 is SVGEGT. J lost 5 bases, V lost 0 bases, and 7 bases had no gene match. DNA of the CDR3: TGTGCCAGCAGTTACTCTATGGGACAGTCACACGAGCAGTACTTC. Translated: CASSYSMGQSHEQYF.

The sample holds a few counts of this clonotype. The CDR3 loop is CASSSGRSGRALGDTQYF. CDR3 DNA sequence: TGTGCCAGCAGCTCCGGTAGGAGCGGGAGGGCCCTGGGAGATACGCAGTATTTT. The chain couples TRBV11-2 to TRBJ2-3; TRBD2 aligns across 10 bases. J lost 5 bases, V lost 4 bases, and 15 bases had no gene match. The CDR3 is made up of 18 amino acids. The germline V gene encodes CDR1 SGHAT and CDR2 FQNNGV.

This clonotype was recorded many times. CDR3 DNA sequence: TGCGCCAGCAGCTGGACAGGGGGCCGGACCGGGGAGCTGTTTTTT. It specifies CASSWTGGRTGELFF. V and J are TRBV5-1 and TRBJ2-2; 11 bases match TRBD1. V dropped 3 bases and J dropped 5; count of bases not matched to a gene: 3. Germline V gene lookup returns CDR1 SGHRS and CDR2 YFSETQ. The CDR3 is 15 residues long.

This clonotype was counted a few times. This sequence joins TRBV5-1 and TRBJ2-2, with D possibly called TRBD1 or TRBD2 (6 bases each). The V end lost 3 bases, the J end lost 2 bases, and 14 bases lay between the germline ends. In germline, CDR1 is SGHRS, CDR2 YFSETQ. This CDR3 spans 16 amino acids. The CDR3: CASSSGPGGNTGELFF. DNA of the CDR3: TGCGCCAGCAGCTCCGGACCCGGGGGCAACACCGGGGAGCTGTTTTTT.

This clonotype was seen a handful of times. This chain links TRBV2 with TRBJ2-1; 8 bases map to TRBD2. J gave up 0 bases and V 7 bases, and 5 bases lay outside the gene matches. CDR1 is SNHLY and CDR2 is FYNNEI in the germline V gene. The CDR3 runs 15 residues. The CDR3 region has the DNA TGTGCCAGCAATCCGAGCGGGAGCTCCTACAATGAGCAGTTCTTC. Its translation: CASNPSGSSYNEQFF.

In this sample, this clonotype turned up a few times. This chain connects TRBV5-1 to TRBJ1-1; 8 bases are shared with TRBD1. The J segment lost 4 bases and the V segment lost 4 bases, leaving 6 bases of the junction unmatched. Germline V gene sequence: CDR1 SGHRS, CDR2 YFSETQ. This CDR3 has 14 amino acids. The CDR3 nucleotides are TGCGCCAGCAGCCATGGACAGGGTCCCACTGAAGCTTTCTTT. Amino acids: CASSHGQGPTEAFF.

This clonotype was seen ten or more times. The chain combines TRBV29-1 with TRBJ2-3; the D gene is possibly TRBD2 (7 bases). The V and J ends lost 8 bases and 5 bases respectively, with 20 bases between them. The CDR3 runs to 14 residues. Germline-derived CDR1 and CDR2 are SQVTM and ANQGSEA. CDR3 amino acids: CSLPGRGEGDTQYF. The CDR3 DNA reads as TGCAGCCTCCCAGGGAGGGGGGAAGGAGATACGCAGTATTTT.

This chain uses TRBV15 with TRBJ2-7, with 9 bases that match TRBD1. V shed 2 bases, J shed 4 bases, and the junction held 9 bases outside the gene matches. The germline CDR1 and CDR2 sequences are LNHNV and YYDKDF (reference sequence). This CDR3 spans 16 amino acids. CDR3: CATSRRSGTGKYEQYF. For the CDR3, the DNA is TGTGCCACCAGCAGACGATCCGGGACAGGGAAGTACGAGCAGTACTTC.

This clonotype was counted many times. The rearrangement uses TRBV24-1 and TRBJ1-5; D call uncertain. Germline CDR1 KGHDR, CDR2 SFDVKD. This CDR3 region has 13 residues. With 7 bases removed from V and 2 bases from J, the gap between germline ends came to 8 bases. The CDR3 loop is CATRSQGNQPQHF. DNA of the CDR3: TGTGCCACCAGATCTCAGGGCAATCAGCCCCAGCATTTT.

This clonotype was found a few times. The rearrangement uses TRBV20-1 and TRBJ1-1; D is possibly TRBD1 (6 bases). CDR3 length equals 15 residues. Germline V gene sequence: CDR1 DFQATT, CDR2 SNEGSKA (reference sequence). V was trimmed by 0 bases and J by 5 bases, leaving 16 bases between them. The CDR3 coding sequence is TGCAGTGCTAGAGATACGGGGGGCCCGAGGACTGAAGCTTTCTTT. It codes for CSARDTGGPRTEAFF.

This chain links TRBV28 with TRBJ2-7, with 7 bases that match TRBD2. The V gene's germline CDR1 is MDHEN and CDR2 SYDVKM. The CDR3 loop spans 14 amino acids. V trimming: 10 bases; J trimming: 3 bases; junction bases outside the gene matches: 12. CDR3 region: CATTGGEGRYEQYF. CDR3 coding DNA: TGTGCCACTACGGGCGGGGAGGGCCGCTACGAGCAGTACTTC.

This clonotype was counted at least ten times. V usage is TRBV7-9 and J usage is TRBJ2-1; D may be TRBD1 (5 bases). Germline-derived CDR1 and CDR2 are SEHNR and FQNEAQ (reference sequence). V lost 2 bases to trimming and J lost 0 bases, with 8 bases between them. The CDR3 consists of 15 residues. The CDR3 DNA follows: TGTGCCAGCAGCTTATACAGGAGCTCCTACAATGAGCAGTTCTTC. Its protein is CASSLYRSSYNEQFF.

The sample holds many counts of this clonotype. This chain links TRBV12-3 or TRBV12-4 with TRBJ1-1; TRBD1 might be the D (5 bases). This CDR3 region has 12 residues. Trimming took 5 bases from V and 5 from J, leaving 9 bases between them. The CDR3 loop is CASSRDSTEAFF. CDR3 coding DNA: TGTGCCAGCAGTCGGGACTCTACTGAAGCTTTCTTT.

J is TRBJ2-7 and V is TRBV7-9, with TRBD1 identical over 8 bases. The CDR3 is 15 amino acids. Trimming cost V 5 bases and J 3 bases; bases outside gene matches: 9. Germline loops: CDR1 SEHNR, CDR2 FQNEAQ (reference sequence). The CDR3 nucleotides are TGTGCCAGCAGCCCCTCTGGGACAGGATACTACGAGCAGTACTTC. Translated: CASSPSGTGYYEQYF.

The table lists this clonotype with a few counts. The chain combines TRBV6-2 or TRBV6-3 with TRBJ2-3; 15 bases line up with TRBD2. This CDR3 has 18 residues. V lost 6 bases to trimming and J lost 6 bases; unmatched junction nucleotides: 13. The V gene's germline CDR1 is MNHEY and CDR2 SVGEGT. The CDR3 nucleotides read TGTGCCAGCAGCCTCCGGACTAGCGGGAGGGCCCTTGATGATACGCAGTATTTT. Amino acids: CASSLRTSGRALDDTQYF.

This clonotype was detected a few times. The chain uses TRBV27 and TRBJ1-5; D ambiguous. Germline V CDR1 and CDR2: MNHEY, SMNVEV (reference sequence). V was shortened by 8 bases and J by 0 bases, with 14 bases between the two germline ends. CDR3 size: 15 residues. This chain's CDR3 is CASSWGATSNQPQHF. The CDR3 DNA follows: TGTGCCAGCTCCTGGGGAGCGACTAGCAATCAGCCCCAGCATTTT.

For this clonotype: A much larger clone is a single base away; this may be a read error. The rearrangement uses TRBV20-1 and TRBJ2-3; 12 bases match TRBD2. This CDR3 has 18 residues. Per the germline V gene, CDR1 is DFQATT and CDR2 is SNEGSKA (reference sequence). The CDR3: CSARGYPLAGGFTDRQYF. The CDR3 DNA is TGCAGTGCTAGAGGGTACCCACTAGCGGGAGGATTCACAGATAGGCAGTATTTT.

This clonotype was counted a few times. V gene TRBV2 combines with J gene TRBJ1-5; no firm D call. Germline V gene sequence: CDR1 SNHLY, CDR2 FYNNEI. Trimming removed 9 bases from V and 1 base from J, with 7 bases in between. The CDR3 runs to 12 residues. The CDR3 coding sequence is TGTGCCAGACGCCGGAGCAATCAGCCCCAGCATTTT. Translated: CARRRSNQPQHF.

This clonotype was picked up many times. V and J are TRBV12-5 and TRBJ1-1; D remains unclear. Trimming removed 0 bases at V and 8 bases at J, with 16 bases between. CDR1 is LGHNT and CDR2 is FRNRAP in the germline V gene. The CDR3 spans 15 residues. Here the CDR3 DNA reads TGTGCTAGTGGTTTGGTAATTGTGGGTCTTGCGGAAGCTTTCTTT. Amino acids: CASGLVIVGLAEAFF.

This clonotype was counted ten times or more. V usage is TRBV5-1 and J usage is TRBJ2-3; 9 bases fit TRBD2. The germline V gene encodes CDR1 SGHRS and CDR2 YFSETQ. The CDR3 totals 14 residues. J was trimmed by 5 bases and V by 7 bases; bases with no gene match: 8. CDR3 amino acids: CASASGMVGDTQYF. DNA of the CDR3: TGCGCCAGCGCTAGCGGGATGGTGGGAGATACGCAGTATTTT.

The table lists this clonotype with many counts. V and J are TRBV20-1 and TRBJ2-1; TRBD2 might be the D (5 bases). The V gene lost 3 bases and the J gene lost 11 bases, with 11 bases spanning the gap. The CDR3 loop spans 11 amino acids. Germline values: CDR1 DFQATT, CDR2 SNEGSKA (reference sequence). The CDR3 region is CSASGELKQFF. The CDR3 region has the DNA TGCAGTGCTAGCGGGGAATTAAAGCAGTTCTTC.

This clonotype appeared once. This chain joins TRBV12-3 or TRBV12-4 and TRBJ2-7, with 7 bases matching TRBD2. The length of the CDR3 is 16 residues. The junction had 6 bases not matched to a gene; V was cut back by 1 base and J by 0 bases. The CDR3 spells CASSLVPGGNSYEQYF. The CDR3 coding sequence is TGTGCCAGCAGTTTAGTGCCGGGAGGCAACTCCTACGAGCAGTACTTC.

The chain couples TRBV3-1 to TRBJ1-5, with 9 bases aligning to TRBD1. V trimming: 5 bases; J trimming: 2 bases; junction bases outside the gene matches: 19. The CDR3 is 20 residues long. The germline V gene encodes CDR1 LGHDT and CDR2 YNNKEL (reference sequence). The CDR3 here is CASSKNTDRGSKWCNQPQHF. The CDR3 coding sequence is TGTGCCAGCAGCAAAAACACCGACAGGGGGTCGAAATGGTGCAATCAGCCCCAGCATTTT.

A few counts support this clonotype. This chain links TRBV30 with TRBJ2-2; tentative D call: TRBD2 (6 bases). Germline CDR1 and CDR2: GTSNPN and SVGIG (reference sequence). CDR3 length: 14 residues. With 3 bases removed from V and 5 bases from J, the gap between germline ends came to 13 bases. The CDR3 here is CAWRGDLLTGELFF. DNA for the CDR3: TGTGCCTGGAGGGGGGACTTATTGACCGGGGAGCTGTTTTTT.

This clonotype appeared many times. The CDR3 spells CASSPPAAKNIQYF. The CDR3 region has the DNA TGTGCCAGCAGCCCCCCAGCGGCCAAAAACATTCAGTACTTC. The gene calls are TRBV6-2 or TRBV6-3 and TRBJ2-4; D remains ambiguous. The CDR3 consists of 14 residues. Germline loops: CDR1 MNHEY, CDR2 SVGEGT. V was clipped by 6 bases and J by 1 base, with 10 bases between them.